Sequencing of this T cell receptor beta chain was carried out in a study of cytomegalovirus exposure and HLA in healthy donors. General observations from the study: Among TCR beta chains, those listed as cytomegalovirus-associated numbered some 170.

The germline V gene encodes CDR1 GTSNPN and CDR2 SVGIG (reference sequence). V was trimmed by 4 bases and J by 1 base, leaving 11 bases between them. The CDR3 loop spans 13 amino acids. Clones were sequenced by immunoSEQ multiplex PCR, and TCRdb holds only the in-frame ones, with some missing. Among more than 140,000 clones listed, around nine tenths were seen once. For this clone: Antigen: not known.

This sequence joins TRBV30 and TRBJ2-7; D might be TRBD2 (6 bases). The source is a woman aged 18-30 years in good health and CMV-seropositive. The sample consisted of PBMCs. CDR3 in amino acids: CAWNRDFSYEQYF. The CDR3 bases are TGTGCCTGGAACCGGGACTTTTCCTACGAGCAGTACTTC.